The 9 T cell receptor beta chains below all came from one sample that was sequenced in a study of type 1 and type 2 diabetes patients. The PCR template was genomic DNA. The TCR beta CDR3 region was amplified using 30 forward and 13 reverse primers. Each CDR3 protein gets one entry after TCRdb re-called the multiplex PCR reads with MiXCR. The repertoire holds 250,000 or so distinct CDR3 sequences, with roughly 50% as singletons. The sequenced sample consisted of peripheral blood mononuclear cells (PBMCs). The receptors come from a man between 18 and 29 years old with type 2 diabetes.

V and J are TRBV7-8 and TRBJ2-7; possibly TRBD1 for D (5 bases). The CDR3 loop spans 13 amino acids. Germline assignment: CDR1 SGHVS and CDR2 FQNEAQ. The V end was cut by 8 bases, the J end by 0 bases, with 11 bases between. The CDR3 here is CASQGPSSYEQYF. The DNA of the CDR3 is TGTGCCAGCCAGGGTCCTAGCTCCTACGAGCAGTACTTC.

This chain uses TRBV30 with TRBJ1-2; 9 positions agree with TRBD1. Germline CDR1 reads GTSNPN; CDR2 reads SVGIG (reference sequence). V lost 5 bases, J lost 3 bases, and 13 bases stayed unmatched. The CDR3 covers 16 residues. The CDR3, as DNA: TGTGCCTGGGACCCGGGACAGGGAGGCACTTACTATGGCTACACCTTC. This sequence encodes CAWDPGQGGTYYGYTF.

This chain connects TRBV4-1 to TRBJ1-6; D is perhaps TRBD1 (6 bases). Germline V gene data show CDR1 as MGHRA and CDR2 as YSYEKL. Trimming left V 3 bases short and J 10 bases short, with 19 bases between. The CDR3 runs 16 residues. CDR3 region: CASSHYSDRQESPLHF. The CDR3 DNA reads as TGCGCCAGCAGCCATTACTCAGACAGGCAGGAGTCACCCCTCCACTTT.

This clonotype was recorded many times. The chain recombines TRBV2 with TRBJ2-2; D possibly corresponds to TRBD1 (6 bases). This CDR3 has 16 residues. Germline CDR1 reads SNHLY; CDR2 reads FYNNEI. V was pared by 6 bases and J by 8 bases, with 22 bases between. The CDR3 DNA is TGTGCCAGCAGCGACCCACTCGACAGGCCTGGGGGGGAGCTGTTTTTT. It is translated as CASSDPLDRPGGELFF.

This chain links TRBV10-1 with TRBJ2-3, with D perhaps TRBD2 (7 bases). Trimming cost V 6 bases and J 1 base, with 14 bases left between them. CDR3 length: 15 residues. Germline loops: CDR1 WNHNN, CDR2 SYGVQD (reference sequence). Written as DNA, the CDR3 is TGCGCCAGCAGCGGAGGGGGGGGTCGCACAGATACGCAGTATTTT. Translation gives CASSGGGGRTDTQYF.

This clonotype was seen many times. V usage is TRBV25-1 and J usage is TRBJ1-1; the match to TRBD1 covers 7 bases. CDR1 MGHDK and CDR2 SYGVNS come from the germline V gene. The CDR3 has 15 amino acids. Trimming cost V 6 bases and J 3 bases; bases outside gene matches: 10. The CDR3 DNA reads TGTGCCAGCAGGGGACAGACCAGTCTGGACACTGAAGCTTTCTTT. Its protein is CASRGQTSLDTEAFF.

As concerns this clonotype: The junction departs from the called germline gene at one end, perhaps through a read error. The CDR3 DNA follows: TGTGCCACCCGTGAGCCGGCAGGGGGGTTTAAAGATACGCAGTATTTT. Its translation is CATREPAGGFKDTQYF. The V gene is TRBV24-1, the J gene TRBJ2-3, with D perhaps TRBD1 (7 bases). CDR1 and CDR2 from the germline V gene are KGHDR and SFDVKD. This CDR3 comprises 16 residues.

V is TRBV7-2 and J is TRBJ2-7; the D gene could be TRBD1 or TRBD2 (6 bases each). The CDR3 spans 13 residues. Germline loops: CDR1 SGHTA, CDR2 FQGNSA. Trimming took off 5 bases at V and 7 bases at J, with 15 bases between the two ends. The CDR3 here is CASSPLGGWEQYF. CDR3 bases: TGTGCCAGCAGCCCACTAGGGGGGTGGGAGCAGTACTTC.

This chain joins TRBV30 and TRBJ1-1; D uncertain. There are 14 residues in the CDR3. V lost 8 bases to trimming and J lost 1 base, with 17 bases between them. The germline CDR1 and CDR2 sequences are GTSNPN and SVGIG (reference sequence). The CDR3 sequence is CASRPAAGNTEAFF. CDR3 bases: TGTGCCAGCAGACCGGCGGCGGGGAACACTGAAGCTTTCTTT.